The 10 T cell receptor beta chains in this list originate from one sample, sequenced in a study of blood T cell repertoires in COVID-19. Clones were read by immunoSEQ multiplex PCR, and TCRdb kept only the in-frame ones, dropping some. The sample holds roughly 200,000 clones, around four fifths seen once. Sequenced input: peripheral blood. The origin of the receptors is a woman of 80 years or more with active or convalescent COVID-19.

In this sample, this clone turned up a few times. The rearrangement links TRBV7-9 to TRBJ1-5; no definite D call. Per germline, CDR1 SEHNR and CDR2 FQNEAQ (reference sequence). This CDR3 contains 15 residues. The V gene lost 3 bases and the J gene lost 0 bases, with 9 bases spanning the gap. In DNA form, the CDR3 reads TGTGCCAGCAGCTTTGGTGGAGATAGCAATCAGCCCCAGCATTTT. Translation: CASSFGGDSNQPQHF.

The rearrangement joins TRBV15 to TRBJ2-2; maybe TRBD2 (5 bases). The CDR3 runs 14 residues. V lost 2 bases and J lost 6, with 10 bases in between. Germline CDR1 reads LNHNV; CDR2 reads YYDKDF (reference sequence). DNA of the CDR3: TGTGCCACCAGCAGAAGAGGGATGCCCGGGGAGCTGTTTTTT. Translated, it gives CATSRRGMPGELFF.

CDR3 sequence: CASSVSDTQYF. DNA for the CDR3: TGTGCCAGCAGTGTATCGGATACGCAGTATTTT. The rearrangement links TRBV2 to TRBJ2-3, with D unresolved. CDR3 length: 11 residues. Germline V gene lookup returns CDR1 SNHLY and CDR2 FYNNEI. Trimming removed 4 bases from V and 6 bases from J, with 5 bases in between.

The V call is TRBV2, the J call TRBJ1-4, with TRBD1 matching over 10 bases. The CDR3 has 15 residues. V lost 8 bases, J lost 7 bases, and 10 bases stayed unmatched. The germline V gene encodes CDR1 SNHLY and CDR2 FYNNEI. The CDR3 DNA follows: TGTGCCAGCGGGTTCCTGGGGACAGGGGTTGAAAAACTGTTTTTT. This translates into CASGFLGTGVEKLFF. Full variable domain (outside the CDR3, taken from reference TRBV2 and TRBJ1-4): EPEVTQTPSHQVTQMGQEVILRCVPISNHLYFYWYRQILGQKVEFLVSFYNNEISEKSEIFDDQFSVERPDGSNFTLKIRSTKLEDSAMYFCASGFLGTGVEKLFFGSGTQLSVL.

CDR3 protein: CASSITASGTDTQYF. The CDR3 DNA reads as TGTGCCAGTAGTATTACGGCTAGCGGCACAGATACGCAGTATTTT. The chain combines TRBV19 with TRBJ2-3; tentatively, D is TRBD2 (6 bases). The ends were cut back, 3 bases at V and 1 base at J, with 11 bases in the middle. Looked up from germline, CDR1 is LNHDA and CDR2 is SQIVND (reference sequence). The CDR3 covers 15 residues.

This clone was observed once. The gene calls are TRBV15 and TRBJ2-3, with D unclear. Looked up from germline, CDR1 is LNHNV and CDR2 is YYDKDF (reference sequence). The CDR3 totals 16 residues. V was clipped by 1 base and J by 0 bases, with 11 bases between them. Here the CDR3 reads CATSRAGSLSTDTQYF. The CDR3 coding sequence is TGTGCCACCAGCAGAGCAGGCAGCTTAAGCACAGATACGCAGTATTTT. The full variable domain, completed using reference TRBV15 and TRBJ2-3, is DAMVIQNPRYQVTQFGKPVTLSCSQTLNHNVMYWYQQKSSQAPKLLFHYYDKDFNNEADTPDNFQSRRPNTSFCFLDIRSPGLGDTAMYLCATSRAGSLSTDTQYFGPGTRLTVL.

This sequence joins TRBV6-2 or TRBV6-3 and TRBJ1-5; TRBD1 matches at 10 bases. The CDR3 spans 17 residues. Germline V lookup: CDR1 MNHEY, CDR2 SVGEGT. The junction had 8 bases not matched to a gene; V was cut back by 6 bases and J by 0 bases. CDR3 sequence reads: CASSRPGTGVSNQPQHF. The DNA for the CDR3 is TGTGCCAGCAGCAGACCCGGGACAGGGGTTAGCAATCAGCCCCAGCATTTT.

The rearrangement links TRBV7-2 to TRBJ1-6; D gene uncertain. V was shortened by 5 bases and J by 8 bases, with 13 bases between the two germline ends. CDR3 length: 14 residues. Germline V gene sequence: CDR1 SGHTA, CDR2 FQGNSA. The CDR3 DNA reads TGTGCCAGCAGCCAAATCCGGTCTTATTCACCCCTCCACTTT. Translating it yields CASSQIRSYSPLHF.

The chain couples TRBV18 to TRBJ2-5; TRBD2 matches 7 bases. After removal of 5 bases from V and 0 bases from J, the junction contained 9 bases not matched to a gene. CDR3 size: 16 residues. CDR1 KGHSH and CDR2 LQKENI come from the germline V gene. CDR3 DNA: TGTGCCAGCTCAGCTACACCGGGACTACACCAAGAGACCCAGTACTTC. It encodes CASSATPGLHQETQYF.

The chain has TRBV7-2 and TRBJ1-6; 9 bases are shared with TRBD1. This CDR3 is 13 amino acids long. Germline CDR1 SGHTA, CDR2 FQGNSA. V was clipped by 5 bases and J by 9 bases; unmatched bases: 2. The CDR3 DNA reads TGTGCCAGCAGCCAGGACAGGGGTTCACCCCTCCACTTT. Protein product: CASSQDRGSPLHF.